This passage covers 2 T cell receptor beta chains from one sample sequenced in a study of neurological immune-mediated disorders. TCRdb reprocessed the 5' RACE reads via MiXCR and lists one record per CDR3 protein. The data show fewer than 40,000 distinct CDR3 sequences, with more than 4% seen just once and about 23% held by the top ten. Sequenced material: CD4+ T cells from blood. These receptors were taken from a woman between 40 and 50 years old in good health.

This clonotype has at least ten counts. This chain links TRBV5-5 with TRBJ1-2, with D uncertain. The length of the CDR3 is 14 residues. The ends were cut back, 1 base at V and 7 bases at J, with 14 bases in the middle. Germline V lookup: CDR1 SGHKS, CDR2 YYEKEE (reference sequence). CDR3 sequence (DNA): TGTGCCAGCAGCTTGATTCTAGGCTGGACTGGCTACACCTTC. Translated: CASSLILGWTGYTF.

This clonotype was recorded many times. The chain employs TRBV7-2 and TRBJ2-3; 8 bases agree with TRBD1. The CDR3 has 14 amino acids. Germline-derived CDR1 and CDR2 are SGHTA and FQGNSA. Germline trimming cut 7 bases from V and 1 base from J; bases unmatched to any gene: 4. CDR3: CASKKDRGTDTQYF. The DNA of the CDR3 is TGTGCCAGCAAGAAGGACAGGGGCACAGATACGCAGTATTTT.